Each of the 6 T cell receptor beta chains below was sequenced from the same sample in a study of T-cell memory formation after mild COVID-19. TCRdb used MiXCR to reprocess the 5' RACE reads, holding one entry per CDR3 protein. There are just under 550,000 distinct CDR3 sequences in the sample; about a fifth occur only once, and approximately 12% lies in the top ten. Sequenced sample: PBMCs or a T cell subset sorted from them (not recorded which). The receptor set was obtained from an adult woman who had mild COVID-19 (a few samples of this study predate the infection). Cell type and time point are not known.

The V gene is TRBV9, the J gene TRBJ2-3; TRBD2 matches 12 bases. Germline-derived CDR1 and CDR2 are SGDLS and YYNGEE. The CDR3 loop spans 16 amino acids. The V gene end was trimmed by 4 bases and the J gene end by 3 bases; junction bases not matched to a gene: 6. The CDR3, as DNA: TGTGCCAGCAGCAATCTAGCGGGAGGGCCGACAGATACGCAGTATTTT. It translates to CASSNLAGGPTDTQYF.

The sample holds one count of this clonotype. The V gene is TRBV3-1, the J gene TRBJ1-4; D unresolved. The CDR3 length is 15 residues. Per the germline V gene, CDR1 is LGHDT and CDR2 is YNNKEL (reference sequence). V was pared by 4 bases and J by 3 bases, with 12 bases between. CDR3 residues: CASSLGGQANEKLFF. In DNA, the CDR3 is TGTGCCAGCAGCCTTGGTGGGCAGGCTAATGAAAAACTGTTTTTT.

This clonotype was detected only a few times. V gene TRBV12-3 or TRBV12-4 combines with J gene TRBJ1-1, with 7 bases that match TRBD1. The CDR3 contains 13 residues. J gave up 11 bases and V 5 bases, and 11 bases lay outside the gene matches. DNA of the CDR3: TGTGCCAGCAGTCCTTCGGGGGGCAGGGGGGCTTTCTTT. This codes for CASSPSGGRGAFF.

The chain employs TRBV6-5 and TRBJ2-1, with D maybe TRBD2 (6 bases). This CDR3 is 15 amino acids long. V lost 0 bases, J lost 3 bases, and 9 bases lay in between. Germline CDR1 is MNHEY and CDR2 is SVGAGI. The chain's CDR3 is CASSYSGGVYNEQFF. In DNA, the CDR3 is TGTGCCAGCAGTTACTCCGGAGGGGTCTACAATGAGCAGTTCTTC.

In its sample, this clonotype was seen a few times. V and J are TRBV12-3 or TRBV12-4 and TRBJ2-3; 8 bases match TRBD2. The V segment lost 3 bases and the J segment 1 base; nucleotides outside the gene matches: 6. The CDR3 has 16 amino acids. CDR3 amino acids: CASSFSLTSGTDTQYF. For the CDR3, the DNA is TGTGCCAGCAGTTTTTCCTTGACTAGCGGCACAGATACGCAGTATTTT.

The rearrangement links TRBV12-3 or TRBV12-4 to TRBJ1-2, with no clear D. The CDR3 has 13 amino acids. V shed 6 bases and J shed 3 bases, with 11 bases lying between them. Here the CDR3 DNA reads TGTGCCAGCAGCCCGCGGGGTGACTATGGCTACACCTTC. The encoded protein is CASSPRGDYGYTF.